This is a list of T cell receptor beta chains from one sample in a study of blood T cell repertoires in COVID-19. The method was immunoSEQ multiplex PCR; TCRdb's version includes in-frame clones alone and lacks a portion of them. The sample holds 250,000 to 300,000 clones, roughly 85% seen once. Source material: peripheral blood. These receptors came from a man aged 45 to 65 with active or convalescent COVID-19. Each CDR3 is given with its conserved first and last residue. Size tells how often a clone was seen (once, few, many) or the class of an expanded clone, and some rows leave it out.

cdr3_aa	v_call	j_call	clone_size
CASSLGTGGRQPQHF	TRBV27	TRBJ1-5	NA
CASLGRPAAGNTIYF	TRBV28	TRBJ1-3	NA
CSVDPGGGFREQYF	TRBV29-1	TRBJ2-7	NA
CASSTLPRPDTGRGYTF	TRBV5-8	TRBJ1-2	NA
CASSLEGRGNEKLFF	TRBV5-1	TRBJ1-4	NA
CAISAIRLAGEADTQYF	TRBV10-3	TRBJ2-3	NA
CTSSPGTGDYGYTF	TRBV1	TRBJ1-2	NA
CASSLGLANEQFF	TRBV11-3	TRBJ2-1	NA
CASSTGGQGTDTQYF	TRBV11-2	TRBJ2-3	once
CASSTGLAGGYEQYF	TRBV11-1	TRBJ2-7	NA
CASSPRQGGQPQHF	TRBV18	TRBJ1-5	NA
CASSYEPGLAGGFTDTQYF	TRBV6-2/TRBV6-3	TRBJ2-3	NA
CASSLRQGPYEQYF	TRBV9	TRBJ2-7	NA
CAWSVDRNYEQYF	TRBV30	TRBJ2-7	NA
CASSQERGGYGYTF	TRBV4-3	TRBJ1-2	NA
CASSQGLAEYNEQFF	TRBV11-3	TRBJ2-1	once
CASSIRGNYGYTF	TRBV19	TRBJ1-2	few
CASSLSGGTHEKLFF	TRBV5-8	TRBJ1-4	NA
CASSQTGNSGNTIYF	TRBV3-1/TRBV3-2	TRBJ1-3	NA
CASSLTGTNYGYTF	TRBV5-1	TRBJ1-2	NA
CASKMGQAIYGYTF	TRBV5-1	TRBJ1-2	NA
CASSDSAQGGNEKLFF	TRBV3-1/TRBV3-2	TRBJ1-4	once